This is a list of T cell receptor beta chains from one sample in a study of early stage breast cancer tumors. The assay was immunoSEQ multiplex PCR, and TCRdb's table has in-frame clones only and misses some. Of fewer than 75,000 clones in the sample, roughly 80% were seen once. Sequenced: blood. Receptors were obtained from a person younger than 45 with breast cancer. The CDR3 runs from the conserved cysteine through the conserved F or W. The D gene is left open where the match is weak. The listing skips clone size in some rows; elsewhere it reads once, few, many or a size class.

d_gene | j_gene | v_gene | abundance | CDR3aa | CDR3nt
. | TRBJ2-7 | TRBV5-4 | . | CASSLDPGAVQYF | TGTGCCAGCAGCTTAGACCCAGGGGCCGTACAGTACTTC
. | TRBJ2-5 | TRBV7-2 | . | CASSLPLRSGREQTQYF | TGTGCCAGCAGCTTGCCTCTCAGAAGCGGCAGGGAACAGACCCAGTACTTC
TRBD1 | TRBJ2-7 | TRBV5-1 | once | CASSLAQGAYEQYF | TGCGCCAGCAGCTTGGCCCAGGGGGCCTACGAGCAGTACTTC
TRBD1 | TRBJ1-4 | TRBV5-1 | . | CASSLTQTGVVEKLFF | TGCGCCAGCAGCTTGACACAGACAGGGGTCGTGGAAAAACTGTTTTTT
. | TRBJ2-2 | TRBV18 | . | CASSLGGTGELFF | TGTGCCAGCTCACTCGGGGGCACCGGGGAGCTGTTTTTT
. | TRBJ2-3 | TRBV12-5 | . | CASGLVGGDTQYF | TGTGCTAGTGGTTTGGTTGGCGGAGATACGCAGTATTTT
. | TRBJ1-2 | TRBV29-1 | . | CSVEAGPGWIYGYTF | TGCAGCGTTGAGGCAGGGCCGGGGTGGATTTATGGCTACACCTTC
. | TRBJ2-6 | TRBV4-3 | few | CASSQGGANVLTF | TGCGCCAGCAGCCAAGGTGGGGCCAACGTCCTGACTTTC
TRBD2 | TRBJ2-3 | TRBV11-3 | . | CASSLTSGSADTQYF | TGTGCCAGCAGCTTAACTAGCGGGAGCGCAGATACGCAGTATTTT
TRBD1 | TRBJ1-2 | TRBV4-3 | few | CASSQGTGDRGYTF | TGCGCCAGCAGCCAAGGGACAGGGGATCGCGGCTACACCTTC
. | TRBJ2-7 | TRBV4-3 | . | CASSQDRFGRDGAYEQYF | TGCGCCAGCAGCCAAGATAGGTTTGGGCGGGATGGGGCCTACGAGCAGTACTTC
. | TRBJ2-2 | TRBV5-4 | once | CASTGGATGELFF | TGTGCCAGCACCGGGGGAGCCACCGGGGAGCTGTTTTTT